The clone carrying this TCR beta chain was seen once. The source of the sample is a study of technical replicates of blood from a few donors. Assay: immunoSEQ multiplex PCR; the TCRdb copy retains only in-frame clones and omits some. The sample yields 45,000 to 50,000 clones, approximately 90% seen once. Germline CDR1 SGHKS, CDR2 YYEKEE (reference sequence). V shed 4 bases and J shed 6 bases, with 14 bases lying between them. The CDR3 extends over 14 amino acids. Material for sequencing was PBMCs. This receptor was taken from a human donor in good health. Some clones in this sample may be carry-over from other donors' samples. The chain joins TRBV5-5 to TRBJ1-5; tentative D call: TRBD1 (6 bases). The CDR3 nucleotides are TGTGCCAGCAGCATCACAGGGCGAGGTCAGCCCCAGCATTTT. Encoded protein: CASSITGRGQPQHF.